This TCR beta chain was observed in a study of radiotherapy plus CTLA-4 blockade in lung cancer. Study in general: Objective responses emerged in over 15% of patients, and roughly 28% attained disease control. Points from the study as a whole: According to reports, early shifts in blood T cell clones, alongside interferon-beta, forecast response most accurately. Expansion of tumor-derived TCR clones was observed in blood after radiotherapy plus ipilimumab.

The repertoire was sequenced with immunoSEQ multiplex PCR; TCRdb's copy has only in-frame clones and lacks some. There are about 31,000 clones in the sample; less than 75% occur only once, and more than 4.5% lies in the top ten. Trimming cost V 1 base and J 4 bases, with 7 bases left between them. Germline values: CDR1 LGHNA, CDR2 YSLEER. The CDR3 runs 14 residues. Points on this clone: What it binds is unknown.

This sequence was found in a human donor with non-small cell lung cancer whose response to radiotherapy plus ipilimumab could not be evaluated. The chain combines TRBV4-3 with TRBJ1-4, with D perhaps TRBD1 (5 bases). The source was peripheral blood, collected from a patient treated with radiotherapy plus ipilimumab. CDR3 amino acids: CASSQGGGNEKLFF. CDR3 DNA sequence: TGCGCCAGCAGCCAAGGGGGCGGTAATGAAAAACTGTTTTTT.